This TCR beta chain was captured in a study of cytomegalovirus exposure and HLA in healthy donors. Study findings and constraints: In vitro experiments confirmed that a few CMV-associated chains were specific for CMV antigens. In a later analysis, fewer than 20,000 TCR beta sequences were associated with HLA alleles at 0.05 false discovery rate. Presence/absence comparisons presumed near-even sequencing depth among donors.

The primer mix had 60 Vbeta and 13 Jbeta primers. The method was immunoSEQ multiplex PCR; TCRdb's version includes in-frame clones alone and lacks a portion of them. The profile shows about 130,000 clones, about three quarters of them singletons. This CDR3 is built from 17 residues. V was pared by 2 bases and J by 2 bases, with 8 bases of the junction left unmatched. In germline, CDR1 is SGHDT, CDR2 YYEEEE. On this clone itself: The antigen remains unidentified.

This sequence was found in a human donor in good health. Sequencing was done on a sample of PBMCs. The chain uses TRBV5-6 and TRBJ2-3; 10 positions agree with TRBD2. CDR3 sequence: CASSLMKAGGYTDTQYF. CDR3 nucleotides: TGTGCCAGCAGCTTAATGAAAGCGGGAGGGTACACAGATACGCAGTATTTT.